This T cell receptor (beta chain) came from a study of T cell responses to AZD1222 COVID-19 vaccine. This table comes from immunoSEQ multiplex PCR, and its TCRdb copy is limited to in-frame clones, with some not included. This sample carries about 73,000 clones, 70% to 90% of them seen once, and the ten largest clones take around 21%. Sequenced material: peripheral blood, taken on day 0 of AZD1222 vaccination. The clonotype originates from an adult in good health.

Here the CDR3 reads CASRKAVSTNEKLFF. DNA of the CDR3: TGTGCCAGCCGGAAGGCAGTCTCAACTAATGAAAAACTGTTTTTT. The chain is built from TRBV6-5 and TRBJ1-4; D uncertain. The V and J ends lost 8 bases and 0 bases respectively, with 13 bases between them. This CDR3 contains 15 residues. CDR1 is MNHEY and CDR2 is SVGAGI in the germline V gene.